The 4 T cell receptor beta chains listed next were all sequenced from one sample in a study of T-cell memory formation after mild COVID-19. TCRdb re-analysed the 5' RACE reads in MiXCR, keeping a single row per CDR3 protein. Altogether roughly 130,000 distinct CDR3 sequences are present, 15% to 20% being singletons, with the ten largest covering 4% to 6%. The sample comprised PBMCs or a T cell subset sorted from them (not recorded which). The receptor set was obtained from a man younger than 35 who had mild COVID-19 (a few samples of this study predate the infection). Cell type and time point are not known.

The table lists this clonotype with a few counts. The J gene is TRBJ2-5, the V gene TRBV5-6; TRBD1 is a possible D gene (5 bases). The V end was cut by 4 bases, the J end by 7 bases, with 14 bases between. Germline V gene sequence: CDR1 SGHDT, CDR2 YYEEEE. CDR3 length: 13 amino acids. CDR3 amino acids: CASSLRGLGTQYF. CDR3 coding DNA: TGTGCCAGCAGCCTAAGGGGCCTGGGGACCCAGTACTTC.

This clonotype was observed a handful of times. The gene calls are TRBV20-1 and TRBJ1-6; tentative D call: TRBD1 (6 bases). CDR3 length: 14 amino acids. Germline V gives CDR1 DFQATT, CDR2 SNEGSKA (reference sequence). V lost 3 bases and J 7 bases, leaving 13 bases between the germline ends. CDR3 sequence reads: CSARLQGRNSPLHF. The CDR3 coding sequence is TGCAGTGCTAGGCTACAGGGCCGGAATTCACCCCTCCACTTT.

This clonotype has at least ten counts. This chain links TRBV7-9 with TRBJ1-4; the D gene is possibly TRBD1 (6 bases). Trimming shortened V by 1 base and J by 1 base, and 10 bases separated the two germline ends. The CDR3 loop spans 16 amino acids. Germline lookup yields CDR1 SEHNR and CDR2 FQNEAQ (reference sequence). In nucleotides, the CDR3 is TGTGCCAGCAGCTTAGGTTTCAGGGGAACTAATGAAAAACTGTTTTTT. Translating it yields CASSLGFRGTNEKLFF.

This clonotype was observed a handful of times. The CDR3 nucleotides are TGCGCCAGCAGCCATGCCCCACTAGCGGGGGGGCCTGGTGAGCAGTTCTTC. This codes for CASSHAPLAGGPGEQFF. V is TRBV4-1 and J is TRBJ2-1; 13 positions match TRBD2. Germline V gene data show CDR1 as MGHRA and CDR2 as YSYEKL. The ends lost 3 bases at V and 9 bases at J; junction bases unmatched: 11. This CDR3 is built from 17 residues.